This is a list of T cell receptor beta chains from one sample in a study of T cells after somatic rescue of genetic block. TCRdb's table, derived via immunoSEQ multiplex PCR, lists solely in-frame clones and lacks some. The sample contains 13,000 to 15,000 clones, 65% to 75% of which appear only once. The sequencing input was peripheral blood mononuclear cells (PBMCs). These receptors were obtained from a man younger than 30. Both conserved end residues are part of each CDR3. The order of the fields is J gene, V gene, D gene, clone size, CDR3 protein, CDR3 DNA. The D gene is left open where the match is weak. Rows give clone size only sometimes, using once, few, many, or a class for an expanded clone.

TRBJ2-3 TRBV13 . . CASSLGAAGDTQYF TGTGCCAGCAGCTTAGGAGCGGCTGGAGATACGCAGTATTTT
TRBJ1-2 TRBV11-2 . once CASSLGSSPSLYGYTF TGTGCCAGCAGCCTAGGGTCATCCCCATCATTATATGGCTACACCTTC
TRBJ2-7 TRBV27 . . CASSFKPYSYEQYF TGTGCCAGCAGTTTCAAACCATATTCCTACGAGCAGTACTTC
TRBJ2-6 TRBV28 . . CASSTGLFSGANVLTF TGTGCCAGCAGTACGGGACTGTTCTCTGGGGCCAACGTCCTGACTTTC
TRBJ2-1 TRBV27 . . CATSNSPSGDNEQFF TGTGCCACCAGCAATTCCCCCTCGGGAGACAATGAGCAGTTCTTC
TRBJ2-2 TRBV28 TRBD1 . CASSLGQGESGELFF TGTGCCAGCAGTCTCGGACAGGGGGAGTCCGGGGAGCTGTTTTTT
TRBJ2-5 TRBV6-5 . . CASSPGAGSQETQYF TGTGCCAGCAGTCCGGGGGCAGGCTCTCAAGAGACCCAGTACTTC
TRBJ2-7 TRBV28 TRBD2 once CASSPGLATYEQYF TGTGCCAGCAGTCCGGGACTAGCTACCTACGAGCAGTACTTC
TRBJ2-5 TRBV18 . . CASSPSGQETQYF TGTGCCAGCTCACCATCGGGGCAAGAGACCCAGTACTTC
TRBJ2-7 TRBV6-5 . few CASSIGTYSYEQYF TGTGCCAGCAGTATCGGGACGTACTCCTACGAGCAGTACTTC
TRBJ2-7 TRBV6-5 TRBD2 . CASKGGGAGEQYF TGTGCCAGCAAGGGCGGGGGGGCAGGCGAGCAGTACTTC
TRBJ2-5 TRBV6-1 . . CAMWDLGAETQYF TGTGCCATGTGGGACCTGGGGGCAGAGACCCAGTACTTC
TRBJ2-2 TRBV18 TRBD1 few CASSPGQGPNTGELFF TGTGCCAGCTCACCAGGACAGGGGCCGAACACCGGGGAGCTGTTTTTT
TRBJ2-6 TRBV5-4 . once CASSLQGSGANVLTF TGTGCCAGCAGCTTACAGGGCTCAGGGGCCAACGTCCTGACTTTC
TRBJ1-2 TRBV6-5 TRBD1 . CASSPGTGYGYTF TGTGCCAGCAGTCCCGGGACAGGATATGGCTACACCTTC
TRBJ2-7 TRBV27 TRBD2 . CASSLTSGAPSSYEQYF TGTGCCAGCAGTTTGACTAGCGGAGCCCCGAGCTCCTACGAGCAGTACTTC
TRBJ1-1 TRBV5-6 . . CASSWGPGELNTEAFF TGTGCCAGCAGCTGGGGACCGGGGGAGCTGAACACTGAAGCTTTCTTT
TRBJ2-3 TRBV5-1 . . CASSYKVNSDTQYF TGCGCCAGCAGCTATAAGGTTAATTCAGATACGCAGTATTTT
TRBJ1-2 TRBV6-5 TRBD1 . CASSYGTGGTKGYTF TGTGCCAGCAGTTACGGGACAGGGGGCACGAAGGGCTACACCTTC
TRBJ2-7 TRBV5-1 TRBD1 few CASRPPGQGSYEQYF TGCGCCAGCAGACCTCCGGGACAGGGCTCCTACGAGCAGTACTTC
TRBJ2-1 TRBV30 TRBD2 . CAWKGYYPQRENNEQFF TGTGCCTGGAAGGGGTACTACCCTCAGCGGGAAAACAATGAGCAGTTCTTC
TRBJ2-3 TRBV19 . few CASSRYGTPASTDTQYF TGTGCCAGTAGTAGGTACGGGACACCGGCTAGCACAGATACGCAGTATTTT
TRBJ2-3 TRBV6-6 . . CASRRTFWADTQYF TGTGCCAGCCGACGGACTTTTTGGGCAGATACGCAGTATTTT
TRBJ2-1 TRBV10-2 . . CASSLELVSYQGSYNEQFF TGCGCCAGCAGTCTCGAACTAGTCTCCTATCAGGGCTCCTACAATGAGCAGTTCTTC
TRBJ2-7 TRBV5-8 . few CASSRGGLSFSYEQYF TGTGCCAGCAGCCGAGGGGGTCTCAGCTTCTCCTACGAGCAGTACTTC
TRBJ1-5 TRBV12-2 . . CASRLITGSKLTQHF TGTGCAAGTCGTCTTATAACAGGGTCAAAATTGACCCAGCATTTT
TRBJ2-3 TRBV18 . . CASSPRLAASTDTQYF TGTGCCAGCTCACCACGGCTAGCAGCTAGCACAGATACGCAGTATTTT
TRBJ1-5 TRBV7-9 . . CASSLRDSNQPQHF TGTGCCAGCAGCCTAAGGGATAGCAATCAGCCCCAGCATTTT
TRBJ2-1 TRBV18 TRBD2 . CASSRYAGVPDNEQFF TGTGCCAGCTCACGCTACGCGGGAGTCCCGGACAATGAGCAGTTCTTC
TRBJ2-3 TRBV5-1 . . CASKRPRTDTQYF TGCGCCAGCAAGAGACCCCGCACAGATACGCAGTATTTT
TRBJ2-5 TRBV6-5 . . CASTFQETQYF TGTGCCAGCACCTTCCAAGAGACCCAGTACTTC
TRBJ1-1 TRBV6-6 . . CASSWGPGKSNTEAFF TGTGCCAGCAGTTGGGGCCCGGGCAAGTCGAACACTGAAGCTTTCTTT
TRBJ1-5 TRBV6-6 TRBD1 . CASSHTGTANQPQHF TGTGCCAGCAGTCACACCGGGACAGCAAATCAGCCCCAGCATTTT
TRBJ2-1 TRBV7-3 . . CASSSAGGNEQFF TGTGCCAGCAGCTCTGCTGGAGGCAATGAGCAGTTCTTC
TRBJ2-5 TRBV2 TRBD2 . CASTIRREQYF TGTGCCAGCACCATCCGGCGGGAGCAGTACTTC
TRBJ2-3 TRBV7-8 TRBD2 . CASSTRLAWLTDTQYF TGTGCCAGCAGCACAAGACTAGCCTGGCTCACAGATACGCAGTATTTT
TRBJ2-2 TRBV28 TRBD2 few CASSRPGLDTGELFF TGTGCCAGCAGTCGCCCGGGACTAGACACCGGGGAGCTGTTTTTT
TRBJ2-3 TRBV27 . . CASSSLATDTQYF TGTGCCAGCAGTTCTCTCGCCACAGATACGCAGTATTTT
TRBJ2-7 TRBV15 . few CATSREPDTHEQYF TGTGCCACCAGCAGAGAACCCGACACTCACGAGCAGTACTTC
TRBJ1-6 TRBV4-2 . . CASSQEGRSPLHF TGTGCCAGCAGCCAAGAAGGGCGTTCACCCCTCCACTTT
TRBJ2-1 TRBV5-1 . . CASSLAWVPGSYNEQFF TGCGCCAGCAGCTTGGCGTGGGTGCCGGGCTCCTACAATGAGCAGTTCTTC
TRBJ2-7 TRBV5-1 . . CASSLAGTTEQYF TGCGCCAGCAGCTTGGCCGGGACAACCGAGCAGTACTTC
TRBJ1-2 TRBV6-5 . . CASSRKGGSYGYTF TGTGCCAGCAGTCGTAAAGGGGGAAGCTATGGCTACACCTTC
TRBJ2-5 TRBV30 TRBD2 . CAWSVPPGGGKTQYF TGTGCCTGGAGTGTACCTCCAGGCGGGGGAAAGACCCAGTACTTC
TRBJ2-7 TRBV5-4 TRBD2 . CASSSGGLAGGLGEQYF TGTGCCAGCAGCTCCGGGGGACTAGCGGGAGGGCTGGGCGAGCAGTACTTC
TRBJ1-6 TRBV5-6 . . CASTGTLSPLHF TGTGCCAGCACGGGGACATTGTCACCCCTCCACTTT
TRBJ2-3 TRBV28 TRBD2 . CASSFQTSGRFTDTQYF TGTGCCAGCAGTTTCCAGACTAGCGGGAGGTTCACAGATACGCAGTATTTT
TRBJ1-4 TRBV28 TRBD1 . CASSLWRGPGEKLFF TGTGCCAGCAGTTTATGGAGGGGGCCTGGTGAAAAACTGTTTTTT
TRBJ2-5 TRBV30 . . CAWSVLGGKETQYF TGTGCCTGGAGTGTACTAGGGGGGAAAGAGACCCAGTACTTC